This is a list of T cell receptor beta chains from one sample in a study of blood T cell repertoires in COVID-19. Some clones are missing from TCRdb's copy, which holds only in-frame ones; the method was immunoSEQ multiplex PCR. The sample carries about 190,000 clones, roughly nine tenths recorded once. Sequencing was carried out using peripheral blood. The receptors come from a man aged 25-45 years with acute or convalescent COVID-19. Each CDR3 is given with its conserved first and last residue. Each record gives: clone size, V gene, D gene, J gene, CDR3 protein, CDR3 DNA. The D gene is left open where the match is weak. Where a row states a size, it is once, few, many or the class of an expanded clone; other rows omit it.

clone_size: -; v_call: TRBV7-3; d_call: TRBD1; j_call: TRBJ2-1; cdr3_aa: CASSLNNRGGDEQFF; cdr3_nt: TGTGCCAGCAGCTTAAATAACAGGGGTGGGGATGAGCAGTTCTTC
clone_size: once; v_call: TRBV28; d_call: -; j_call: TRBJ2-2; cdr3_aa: CASSPGGSITGELFF; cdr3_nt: TGTGCCAGCAGTCCCGGCGGTTCGATCACCGGGGAGCTGTTTTTT
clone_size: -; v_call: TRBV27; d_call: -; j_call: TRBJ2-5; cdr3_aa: CASTRGGGETQYF; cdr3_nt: TGTGCCAGCACCCGGGGAGGGGGAGAGACCCAGTACTTC
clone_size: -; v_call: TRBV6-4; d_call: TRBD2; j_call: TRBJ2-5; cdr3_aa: CASSDPRGGRIQYF; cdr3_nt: TGTGCCAGCAGTGACCCCCGGGGGGGCCGTATCCAGTACTTC
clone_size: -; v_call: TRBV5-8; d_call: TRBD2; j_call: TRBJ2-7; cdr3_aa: CASSLLAGVSYEQYF; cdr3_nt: TGTGCCAGCAGCTTGCTAGCGGGAGTCTCCTACGAGCAGTACTTC
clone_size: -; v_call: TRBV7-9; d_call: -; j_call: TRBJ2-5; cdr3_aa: CASSYLDIREETQYF; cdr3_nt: TGTGCCAGCAGCTATTTAGACATTCGAGAAGAGACCCAGTACTTC
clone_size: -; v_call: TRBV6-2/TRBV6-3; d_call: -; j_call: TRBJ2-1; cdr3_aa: CASSYRSYNEQFF; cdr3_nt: TGTGCCAGCAGTTACCGGTCCTACAATGAGCAGTTCTTC
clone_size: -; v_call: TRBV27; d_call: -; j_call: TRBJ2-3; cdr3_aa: CASSFIASSTDTQYF; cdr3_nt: TGTGCCAGCAGTTTCATAGCCTCTAGCACAGATACGCAGTATTTT
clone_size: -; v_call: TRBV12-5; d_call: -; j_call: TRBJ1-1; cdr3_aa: CASGLERGTEAFF; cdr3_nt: TGTGCTAGTGGTTTAGAACGGGGCACTGAAGCTTTCTTT
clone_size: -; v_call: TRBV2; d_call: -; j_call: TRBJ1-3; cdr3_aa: CASSEQGTSGNTIYF; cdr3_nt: TGTGCCAGCAGTGAACAGGGGACCTCTGGAAACACCATATATTTT
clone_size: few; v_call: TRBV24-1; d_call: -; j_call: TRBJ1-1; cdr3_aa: CATPRRVILVVTPNTEAFF; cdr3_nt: TGTGCCACCCCGAGGAGGGTGATTCTGGTGGTGACTCCGAACACTGAAGCTTTCTTT
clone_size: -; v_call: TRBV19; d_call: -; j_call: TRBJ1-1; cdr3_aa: CASSIEGARMNTEAFF; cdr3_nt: TGTGCCAGTAGTATAGAGGGGGCGAGAATGAACACTGAAGCTTTCTTT
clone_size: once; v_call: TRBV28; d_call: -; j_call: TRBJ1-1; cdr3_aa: CASSPGGGWMNTEAFF; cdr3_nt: TGTGCCAGCAGCCCGGGGGGGGGTTGGATGAACACTGAAGCTTTCTTT
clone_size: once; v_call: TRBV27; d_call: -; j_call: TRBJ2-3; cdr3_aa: CASSPKTDTQYF; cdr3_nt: TGTGCCAGCAGTCCTAAGACAGATACGCAGTATTTT
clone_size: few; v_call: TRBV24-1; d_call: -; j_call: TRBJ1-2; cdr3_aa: CATSDGAGWDYGYTF; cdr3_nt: TGTGCCACCAGTGATGGGGCCGGCTGGGACTATGGCTACACCTTC
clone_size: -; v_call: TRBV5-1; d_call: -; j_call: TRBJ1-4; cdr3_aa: CASSFGQLNEKLFF; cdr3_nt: TGCGCCAGCAGCTTCGGACAACTTAATGAAAAACTGTTTTTT
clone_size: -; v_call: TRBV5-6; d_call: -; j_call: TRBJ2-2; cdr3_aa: CASTLRSTGNTGELFF; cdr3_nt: TGTGCCAGCACCCTACGGAGTACCGGGAACACCGGGGAGCTGTTTTTT
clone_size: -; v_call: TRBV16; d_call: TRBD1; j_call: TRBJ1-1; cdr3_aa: CASSRQGGTEAFF; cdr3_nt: TGTGCCAGCAGCCGACAGGGAGGCACTGAAGCTTTCTTT
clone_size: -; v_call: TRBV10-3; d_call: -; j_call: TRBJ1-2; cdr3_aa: CAISDSGGRVGRLYYGYTF; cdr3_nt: TGTGCCATCAGTGATTCGGGGGGGCGCGTAGGGCGACTTTACTATGGCTACACCTTC
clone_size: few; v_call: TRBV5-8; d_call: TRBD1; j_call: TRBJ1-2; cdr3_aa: CASSTRDRGLYGYTF; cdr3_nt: TGTGCCAGCAGCACCCGGGACAGGGGGCTTTATGGCTACACCTTC
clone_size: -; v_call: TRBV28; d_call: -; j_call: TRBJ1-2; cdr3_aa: CASLNSYGYTF; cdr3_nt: TGTGCCAGCCTAAATAGCTATGGCTACACCTTC
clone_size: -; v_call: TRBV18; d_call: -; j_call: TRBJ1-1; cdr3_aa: CASSPTSSHTEAFF; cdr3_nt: TGTGCCAGCTCACCGACCTCTAGTCACACTGAAGCTTTCTTT
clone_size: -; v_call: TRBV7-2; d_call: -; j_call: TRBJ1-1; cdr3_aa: CASSFRTVNTEAFF; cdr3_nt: TGTGCCAGCAGCTTCCGGACAGTGAACACTGAAGCTTTCTTT
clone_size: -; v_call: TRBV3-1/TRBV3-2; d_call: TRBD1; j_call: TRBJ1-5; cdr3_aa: CASSQDRQGSQPQHF; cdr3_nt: TGTGCCAGCAGCCAAGATCGACAGGGGAGTCAGCCCCAGCATTTT
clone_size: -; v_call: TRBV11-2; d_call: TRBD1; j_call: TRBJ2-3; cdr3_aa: CASRLTGEDTQYF; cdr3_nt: TGTGCCAGCAGATTGACAGGGGAGGATACGCAGTATTTT
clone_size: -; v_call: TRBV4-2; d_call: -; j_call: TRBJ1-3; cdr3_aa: CASSLDLQGSGNTIYF; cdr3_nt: TGTGCCAGCAGCCTAGATTTACAGGGCTCTGGAAACACCATATATTTT
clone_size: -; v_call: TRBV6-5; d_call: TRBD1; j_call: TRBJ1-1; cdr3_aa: CASRHRGAEAFF; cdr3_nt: TGTGCCAGCAGACACAGGGGAGCTGAAGCTTTCTTT
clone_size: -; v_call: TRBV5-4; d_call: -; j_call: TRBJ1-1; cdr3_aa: CASSLRQTLTNTEAFF; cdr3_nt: TGTGCCAGCAGCTTACGGCAGACACTCACCAACACTGAAGCTTTCTTT